Reported below is one T cell receptor (beta chain). These data are taken from a study of blood T cell repertoires in COVID-19. About the research overall: Acute and convalescent COVID-19 specimens originated in the United States, Italy and Spain.

Data came from immunoSEQ multiplex PCR; TCRdb stores just in-frame clones and leaves some out. The sample yields 250,000 to 300,000 clones, approximately 91% seen once. Membership in each cohort depended on participant-reported clinical history. Germline CDR1 reads SGHTS; CDR2 reads YDEGEE. The CDR3 is made up of 15 amino acids. V dropped 4 bases and J dropped 3; count of bases not matched to a gene: 6. Sequenced material: PBMCs or T cells enriched from blood (not recorded which). The chain recombines TRBV5-8 with TRBJ1-5, with 8 bases that match TRBD1. This receptor was identified in a woman aged 40 to 50 who had recovered from COVID-19. CDR3 bases: TGTGCCAGCAGCGAGAGGGACAGGAACAATCAGCCCCAGCATTTT. Its translation: CASSERDRNNQPQHF.